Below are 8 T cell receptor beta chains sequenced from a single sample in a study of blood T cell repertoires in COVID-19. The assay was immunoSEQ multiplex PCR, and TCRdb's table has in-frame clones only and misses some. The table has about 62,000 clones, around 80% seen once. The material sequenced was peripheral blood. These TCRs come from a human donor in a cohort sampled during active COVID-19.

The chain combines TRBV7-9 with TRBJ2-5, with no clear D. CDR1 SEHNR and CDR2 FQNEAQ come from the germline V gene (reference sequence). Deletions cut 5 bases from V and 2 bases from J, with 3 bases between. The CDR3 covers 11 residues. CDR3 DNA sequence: TGTGCCAGCAGCCAACAAGAGACCCAGTACTTC. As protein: CASSQQETQYF.

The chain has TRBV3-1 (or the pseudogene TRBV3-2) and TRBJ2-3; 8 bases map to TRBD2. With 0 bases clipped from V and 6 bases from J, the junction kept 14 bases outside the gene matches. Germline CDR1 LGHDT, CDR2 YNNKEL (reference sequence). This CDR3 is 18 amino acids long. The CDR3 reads CASSQDPPSGLRGDTQYF. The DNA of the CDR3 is TGTGCCAGCAGCCAAGATCCCCCTAGCGGGCTTCGGGGCGATACGCAGTATTTT.

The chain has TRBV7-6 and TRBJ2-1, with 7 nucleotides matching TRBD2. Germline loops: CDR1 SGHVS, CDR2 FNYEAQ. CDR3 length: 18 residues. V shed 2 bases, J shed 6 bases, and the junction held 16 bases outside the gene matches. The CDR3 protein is CASSLWSSGLAGSNEQFF. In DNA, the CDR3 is TGTGCCAGCAGCTTATGGTCTAGCGGTCTAGCAGGGAGCAATGAGCAGTTCTTC. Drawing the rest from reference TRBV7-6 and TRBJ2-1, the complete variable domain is GAGVSQSPRYKVTKRGQDVALRCDPISGHVSLYWYRQALGQGPEFLTYFNYEAQQDKSGLPNDRFSAERPEGSISTLTIQRTEQRDSAMYRCASSLWSSGLAGSNEQFFGPGTRLTVL.

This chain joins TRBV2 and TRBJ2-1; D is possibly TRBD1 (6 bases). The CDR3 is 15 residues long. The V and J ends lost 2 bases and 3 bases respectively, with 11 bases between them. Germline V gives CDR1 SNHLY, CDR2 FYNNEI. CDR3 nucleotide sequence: TGTGCCAGCAGTGAAACCGGACAGAGCTACAATGAGCAGTTCTTC. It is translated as CASSETGQSYNEQFF. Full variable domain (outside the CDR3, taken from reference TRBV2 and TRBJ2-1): EPEVTQTPSHQVTQMGQEVILRCVPISNHLYFYWYRQILGQKVEFLVSFYNNEISEKSEIFDDQFSVERPDGSNFTLKIRSTKLEDSAMYFCASSETGQSYNEQFFGPGTRLTVL.

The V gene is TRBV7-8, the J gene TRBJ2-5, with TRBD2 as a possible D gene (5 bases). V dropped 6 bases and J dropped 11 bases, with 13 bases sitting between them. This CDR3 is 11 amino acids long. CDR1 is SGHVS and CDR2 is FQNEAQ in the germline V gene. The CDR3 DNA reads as TGTGCCAGCAGGACCCGCGGGCTACAGTACTTC. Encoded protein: CASRTRGLQYF.

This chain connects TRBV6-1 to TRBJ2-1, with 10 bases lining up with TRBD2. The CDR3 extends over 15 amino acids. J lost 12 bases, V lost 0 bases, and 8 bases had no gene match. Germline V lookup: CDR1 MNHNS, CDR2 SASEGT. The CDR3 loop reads CASSEARGLADGQFF. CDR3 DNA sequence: TGTGCCAGCAGTGAAGCAAGAGGACTAGCGGATGGGCAGTTCTTC.

Here the CDR3 reads CASSLRASSGVQNEQFF. The CDR3 DNA sequence: TGTGCCAGCAGCTTAAGGGCCTCTAGCGGGGTACAAAATGAGCAGTTCTTC. The V and J genes are TRBV7-8 and TRBJ2-1; TRBD2 agrees at 9 bases. V was clipped by 2 bases and J by 7 bases; unmatched bases: 12. Germline assignment: CDR1 SGHVS and CDR2 FQNEAQ. The CDR3 runs 17 residues.

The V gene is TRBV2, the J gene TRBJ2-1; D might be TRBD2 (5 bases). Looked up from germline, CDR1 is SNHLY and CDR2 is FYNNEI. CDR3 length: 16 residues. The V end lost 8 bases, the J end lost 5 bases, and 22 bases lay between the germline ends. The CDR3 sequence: CASETLRTSSNNEQFF. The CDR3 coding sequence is TGTGCCAGCGAAACCTTAAGGACTTCGTCCAACAATGAGCAGTTCTTC. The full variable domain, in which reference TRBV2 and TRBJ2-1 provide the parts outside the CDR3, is EPEVTQTPSHQVTQMGQEVILRCVPISNHLYFYWYRQILGQKVEFLVSFYNNEISEKSEIFDDQFSVERPDGSNFTLKIRSTKLEDSAMYFCASETLRTSSNNEQFFGPGTRLTVL.